A single sample gave rise to the 2 T cell receptor beta chains below, sequenced in a study of cytomegalovirus exposure and HLA in healthy donors. Clones were sequenced by immunoSEQ multiplex PCR, and TCRdb holds only the in-frame ones, with some missing. There are approximately 72,000 clones in the sample; around 94% occur only once, and roughly 0.63% lies in the top ten. Sequencing input: PBMCs. The receptors here all came from a woman between 18 and 29 years old in good health and CMV-seronegative.

V and J are TRBV7-2 and TRBJ2-3; TRBD2 is a possible D gene (6 bases). Per germline, CDR1 SGHTA and CDR2 FQGNSA. This CDR3 is 14 amino acids long. Trimming shortened V by 3 bases and J by 4 bases, and 11 bases separated the two germline ends. The DNA for the CDR3 is TGTGCCAGCAGCTTGGGCGGGGAACCAGATACGCAGTATTTT. As protein: CASSLGGEPDTQYF.

The J gene is TRBJ2-2, the V gene TRBV6-1, with 14 bases fitting TRBD2. Trimming removed 2 bases from V and 6 bases from J; junction bases left unmatched: 11. CDR3 size: 19 residues. Germline CDR1 reads MNHNS; CDR2 reads SASEGT. The chain's CDR3 is CASSEWPGLAGEVAGELFF. The CDR3 DNA reads as TGTGCCAGCAGTGAATGGCCGGGACTAGCGGGGGAGGTCGCCGGGGAGCTGTTTTTT.